These 24 T cell receptor beta chains were all obtained from the same sample, sequenced in a study of T cell repertoires in cytomegalovirus infection. TCRdb reprocessed the reads via MiXCR and lists one record per CDR3 protein. The sample holds roughly 630,000 distinct CDR3 sequences; 20% to 25% are singletons and the top ten take 7% to 9%. Material for sequencing was CD8+ T cells from PBMCs. Receptors originate from a human donor in good health (CMV status not recorded). Some clones in this sample may be carry-over from other donors' samples.

On this clonotype itself: A read error may explain this, as a much larger clone is one base away. The chain uses TRBV5-4 and TRBJ2-7, with TRBD2 matching over 9 bases. This CDR3 is built from 14 residues. CDR1 is SGHNT and CDR2 is YYREEE in the germline V gene (reference sequence). The CDR3 DNA reads as TGTGTCAGCAGCTTTCGACTAGCGGACTACGAGCAGTACTTC. This codes for CVSSFRLADYEQYF.

The table lists this clonotype with a few counts. The genes are TRBV20-1 and TRBJ1-2; D might be TRBD1 (6 bases). V gave up 3 bases and J gave up 3 bases, with 14 bases separating them. Germline V CDR1 and CDR2: DFQATT, SNEGSKA (reference sequence). The CDR3 spans 14 residues. DNA for the CDR3: TGCAGTGCTAGCGGGGCAGGGGAGGACTATGGCTACACCTTC. Translating it yields CSASGAGEDYGYTF.

This clonotype was seen just once. This chain links TRBV12-3 or TRBV12-4 with TRBJ2-7; 12 bases are a match to TRBD2. The CDR3 has 14 residues. Trimming took 6 bases from V and 3 from J; bases not matched to a gene: 3. CDR3 sequence reads: CASRQTSGGYEQYF. Written as DNA, the CDR3 is TGTGCCAGCAGGCAGACTAGCGGGGGCTACGAGCAGTACTTC.

The sample holds a few counts of this clonotype. V usage is TRBV6-2 or TRBV6-3 and J usage is TRBJ2-7, with 9 bases lining up with TRBD1. Germline lookup yields CDR1 MNHEY and CDR2 SVGEGT. The CDR3 totals 15 residues. V dropped 2 bases and J dropped 5; count of bases not matched to a gene: 7. CDR3 sequence (DNA): TGTGCCAGCAGTTACCAGGGGACAGGGCGGCACGAGCAGTACGTC. This sequence encodes CASSYQGTGRHEQYV.

This clonotype has a handful of counts. This may be a read error: a much more frequent sequence differs by one nucleotide. The rearrangement links TRBV7-6 to TRBJ2-5, with D possibly matching TRBD1 (5 bases). The CDR3 length is 14 residues. CDR1 SGHVS and CDR2 FNYEAQ come from the germline V gene. The chain's CDR3 is CASSLRGGQETQCF. Written as DNA, the CDR3 is TGTGCCAGCAGCTTAAGGGGCGGACAAGAGACCCAGTGCTTC.

Many counts were recorded for this clonotype. The chain carries TRBV7-2 and TRBJ1-5; D perhaps matches TRBD1 (6 bases). This CDR3 comprises 17 residues. V lost 0 bases to trimming and J lost 2 bases, with 14 bases between them. Germline V gene lookup returns CDR1 SGHTA and CDR2 FQGNSA. The chain's CDR3 is CASSLAEGGWGNQPQHF. For the CDR3, the DNA is TGTGCCAGCAGCTTAGCGGAGGGGGGATGGGGCAATCAGCCCCAGCATTTT.

This clonotype was seen at least ten times. The V call is TRBV2, the J call TRBJ1-5, with D uncertain. Germline lookup yields CDR1 SNHLY and CDR2 FYNNEI. The CDR3 spans 14 residues. V was cut by 5 bases and J by 3 bases, with 11 bases left in between. The CDR3 DNA is TGTGCCAGCAGTCTCGAGGAAGTCAATCAGCCCCAGCATTTT. Its translation is CASSLEEVNQPQHF. Combining the CDR3 with reference TRBV2 and TRBJ1-5 gives the whole variable domain EPEVTQTPSHQVTQMGQEVILRCVPISNHLYFYWYRQILGQKVEFLVSFYNNEISEKSEIFDDQFSVERPDGSNFTLKIRSTKLEDSAMYFCASSLEEVNQPQHFGDGTRLSIL.

The chain is built from TRBV12-3 or TRBV12-4 and TRBJ1-5; D remains ambiguous. The CDR3 is 14 residues long. V was shortened by 10 bases and J by 2 bases, with 15 bases between the two germline ends. CDR3 protein: CANSGWEGNQPQHF. The CDR3 coding sequence is TGTGCCAACAGCGGCTGGGAGGGCAATCAGCCCCAGCATTTT.

V usage is TRBV4-2 and J usage is TRBJ2-2; D uncertain. This CDR3 spans 15 amino acids. CDR1 and CDR2 from the germline V gene are LGHNA and YNFKEQ. Deletions cut 4 bases from V and 0 bases from J, with 9 bases between. The CDR3 sequence: CASSPGVANTGELFF. CDR3 coding DNA: TGTGCCAGCAGCCCGGGTGTAGCGAACACCGGGGAGCTGTTTTTT.

The genes are TRBV2 and TRBJ1-1; D is perhaps TRBD1 (6 bases). The CDR3 length is 16 residues. In germline, CDR1 is SNHLY, CDR2 FYNNEI. Trimming cost V 7 bases and J 2 bases, with 20 bases left between them. In DNA, the CDR3 is TGTGCCAGCAACAGTGAACCAGGGGCGAGAAACACTGAAGCTTTCTTT. Translating it yields CASNSEPGARNTEAFF. Filled out from reference TRBV2 and TRBJ1-1, the complete variable domain reads EPEVTQTPSHQVTQMGQEVILRCVPISNHLYFYWYRQILGQKVEFLVSFYNNEISEKSEIFDDQFSVERPDGSNFTLKIRSTKLEDSAMYFCASNSEPGARNTEAFFGQGTRLTVV.

Of note for this clonotype: This may be a read error: a much more frequent sequence differs by one nucleotide. The genes are TRBV24-1 and TRBJ1-2; 8 nucleotides align to TRBD1. Germline trimming cut 7 bases from V and 6 bases from J; bases unmatched to any gene: 0. The CDR3 is made up of 11 amino acids. Per germline, CDR1 KGHDR and CDR2 SFDVKD. As DNA, the CDR3 is TGTGCCACCAGGGACAGGGATGGCTACACCTTC. It yields the protein CATRDRDGYTF.

Many counts were recorded for this clonotype. The V and J genes are TRBV7-9 and TRBJ1-2; TRBD1 is a possible D gene (5 bases). Germline values: CDR1 SEHNR, CDR2 FQNEAQ (reference sequence). This CDR3 spans 14 amino acids. Trimming took 5 bases from V and 6 from J, leaving 16 bases between them. Written as DNA, the CDR3 is TGTGCCAGCAGCCTAGGGGAGAACCAGGATGGCTACACCTTC. Translated, it gives CASSLGENQDGYTF.

The V call is TRBV11-3, the J call TRBJ2-3; 8 positions agree with TRBD2. The CDR3 is made up of 16 amino acids. Germline V gene data show CDR1 as SGHNT and CDR2 as YENEEA. Trimming took 5 bases from V and 0 from J; bases not matched to a gene: 7. The CDR3 spells CASSPSGGVSTDTQYF. In nucleotides, the CDR3 is TGTGCCAGCAGCCCTTCCGGGGGGGTTAGCACAGATACGCAGTATTTT. Together with reference TRBV11-3 and TRBJ2-3, the CDR3 gives the full variable domain: EAGVVQSPRYKIIEKKQPVAFWCNPISGHNTLYWYLQNLGQGPELLIRYENEEAVDDSQLPKDRFSAERLKGVDSTLKIQPAELGDSAVYLCASSPSGGVSTDTQYFGPGTRLTVL.

This clonotype turned up a few times. The genes are TRBV2 and TRBJ2-7, with D possibly being TRBD1 or TRBD2 (5 bases each). V was shortened by 5 bases and J by 3 bases, with 20 bases between the two germline ends. The germline V gene has CDR1 SNHLY and CDR2 FYNNEI. CDR3 size: 16 residues. CDR3 loop: CASSSRAGATNYEQYV. The CDR3 DNA follows: TGTGCCAGCAGTTCGCGCGCCGGGGCAACGAACTACGAGCAGTACGTC.

This clonotype was seen ten or more times. The chain combines TRBV7-2 with TRBJ2-5, with D uncertain. Between the trimmed V and J ends, which lost 0 bases and 2 bases, there was a span of 4 bases. The V gene's germline CDR1 is SGHTA and CDR2 FQGNSA. This CDR3 contains 13 residues. This CDR3 reads CASSLARQETQYF. The DNA for the CDR3 is TGTGCCAGCAGCTTAGCTAGACAAGAGACCCAGTACTTC.

The sample holds many counts of this clonotype. The rearrangement uses TRBV7-9 and TRBJ1-2; 8 bases are shared with TRBD1. This CDR3 is 17 amino acids long. The germline gives CDR1 SEHNR, CDR2 FQNEAQ (reference sequence). J lost 4 bases, V lost 5 bases, and 15 bases had no gene match. The CDR3 loop reads CASSLIGQGEHFYGYTF. The CDR3 DNA is TGTGCCAGCAGCCTCATTGGACAGGGTGAACACTTCTATGGCTACACCTTC. Full variable domain (remainder filled in from reference TRBV7-9 and TRBJ1-2): DTGVSQNPRHKITKRGQNVTFRCDPISEHNRLYWYRQTLGQGPEFLTYFQNEAQLEKSRLLSDRFSAERPKGSFSTLEIQRTEQGDSAMYLCASSLIGQGEHFYGYTFGSGTRLTVV.

Notes on this clonotype: Germline and junction disagree at one end, which may indicate a read error. The chain couples TRBV6-2 or TRBV6-3 to TRBJ2-3; possibly TRBD1 or TRBD2 for D (5 bases each). The CDR3 spans 14 residues. Germline CDR1 MNHEY, CDR2 SVGEGT. The CDR3: CACSYSRGADTQYF. The CDR3 coding sequence is TGTGCCTGCAGTTACAGCCGGGGCGCAGATACGCAGTATTTT.

A few counts support this clonotype. The chain combines TRBV9 with TRBJ1-1, with TRBD1 matching 8 bases. Germline CDR1 is SGDLS and CDR2 is YYNGEE. This CDR3 is 15 amino acids long. V was clipped by 4 bases and J by 3 bases; unmatched bases: 8. DNA of the CDR3: TGTGCCAGCAGCCCCGAGGGACAGGTTTACACTGAAGCTTTCTTT. Translated, it gives CASSPEGQVYTEAFF. Variable domain in full (rest from reference TRBV9 and TRBJ1-1): DSGVTQTPKHLITATGQRVTLRCSPRSGDLSVYWYQQSLDQGLQFLIQYYNGEERAKGNILERFSAQQFPDLHSELNLSSLELGDSALYFCASSPEGQVYTEAFFGQGTRLTVV.

The chain couples TRBV27 to TRBJ2-1; 7 nucleotides match TRBD2. The germline gives CDR1 MNHEY, CDR2 SMNVEV (reference sequence). The V and J ends lost 5 bases and 5 bases, in that order; junction bases with no gene match: 6. The CDR3 runs to 14 residues. The CDR3 sequence is CASSPSGVHNEQFF. The CDR3 coding sequence is TGTGCCAGCAGTCCGAGCGGGGTCCACAATGAGCAGTTCTTC.

This clonotype was counted many times. Germline is not matched at one junction end, which may reflect a read error. The chain uses TRBV7-2 and TRBJ1-2; a possible D gene is TRBD1 (5 bases). The germline CDR1 and CDR2 sequences are SGHTA and FQGNSA. The CDR3 spans 13 residues. As DNA, the CDR3 is TGTGCCAGCACCTTAGGGACCCCCTATGGCTACACCTTC. This codes for CASTLGTPYGYTF.

This clonotype was counted between two and nine times. The V call is TRBV7-6, the J call TRBJ1-4, with D unclear. The CDR3 extends over 14 amino acids. Germline CDR1 and CDR2: SGHVS and FNYEAQ. V was shortened by 5 bases and J by 0 bases, with 7 bases between the two germline ends. The chain's CDR3 is CASSALATNEKLFF. CDR3 sequence (DNA): TGTGCCAGCAGCGCACTTGCAACTAATGAAAAACTGTTTTTT. The entire variable domain, with the rest obtained from reference TRBV7-6 and TRBJ1-4, is as follows: GAGVSQSPRYKVTKRGQDVALRCDPISGHVSLYWYRQALGQGPEFLTYFNYEAQQDKSGLPNDRFSAERPEGSISTLTIQRTEQRDSAMYRCASSALATNEKLFFGSGTQLSVL.

This clonotype was picked up a small number of times. The chain couples TRBV5-5 to TRBJ2-7; possible D gene TRBD1, 5 bases. The V end lost 4 bases, the J end lost 2 bases, and 10 bases lay between the germline ends. The germline gives CDR1 SGHKS, CDR2 YYEKEE (reference sequence). CDR3 size: 13 residues. The CDR3 coding sequence is TGTGCCAGCAGCCCCGACAGACCCTACGAGCAGTACGTC. Translating it yields CASSPDRPYEQYV.

The chain employs TRBV7-9 and TRBJ2-1; TRBD2 matches at 7 bases. The V gene's germline CDR1 is SEHNR and CDR2 FQNEAQ (reference sequence). V lost 3 bases, J lost 3 bases, and 2 bases stayed unmatched. The CDR3 is 14 residues long. The CDR3 region has the DNA TGTGCCAGCAGCTTTCTAGCGGACTACAATGAGCAGTTCTTC. It translates to CASSFLADYNEQFF.

This clonotype was counted only a few times. The CDR3 sequence is CASSQMWYTGELFF. DNA for the CDR3: TGCGCCAGCAGTCAAATGTGGTACACCGGGGAGCTGTTTTTT. The chain carries TRBV23-1 and TRBJ2-2; unclear D gene. TRBV23-1 is filed as an ORF, its function uncertain. The CDR3 consists of 14 residues. Trimming stripped 2 bases from V and 3 bases from J, with 7 bases between.